This T cell receptor beta chain came from a study of blood T cell repertoires in COVID-19. Study summary: Sites in the United States, Italy and Spain provided acute and convalescent COVID-19 samples. PBMCs, B-cell-depleted T cells, or T cells were the source of the cDNA or gDNA that made up the material.

As handled by the study authors: Amplification from reference gene primers served as the basis for estimated nucleated cell counts. Generated by immunoSEQ multiplex PCR, the TCRdb table keeps only in-frame clones and is missing some. From that table come the V and J calls and clone size; the DNA was used to work out D and trimming. Of about 250,000 clones detected, about 80% appear once; the ten largest clones hold nearly 9%. Germline V gene data show CDR1 as MNHEY and CDR2 as SVGAGI. There are 12 residues in the CDR3. The V and J ends lost 4 bases and 7 bases respectively, with 10 bases between them.

The rearrangement joins TRBV6-5 to TRBJ1-2; TRBD1 is a possible D gene (6 bases). The sequencing input was peripheral blood. This TCR came from a man aged 80 or over with acute or convalescent COVID-19. Written as DNA, the CDR3 is TGTGCCAGCAGTTCACCAGGGGTTGGCTACACCTTC. Its translation: CASSSPGVGYTF.